The TCR beta chain described here comes from a study of T cells after yellow fever vaccination. TCRdb recomputed calls from the 5' RACE reads with MiXCR, one row per CDR3 protein. The profile shows 60,000 or so distinct CDR3 sequences, more than 5.5% of them singletons. The sample was CD8+ T cells sorted from PBMCs, taken on the day of the first yellow fever vaccination. The source of this sequence is a young man who received the YFV17D yellow fever vaccine.

CDR3 DNA sequence: TGTGCCAGCAGCCCAGGGGGAGGGGGAACTCAAGAGACCCAGTACTTC. Protein: CASSPGGGGTQETQYF. The genes are TRBV7-6 and TRBJ2-5; D possibly uses TRBD1 or TRBD2 (7 bases each). The V end lost 5 bases, the J end lost 2 bases, and 18 bases lay between the germline ends. This CDR3 spans 16 amino acids. The germline V gene encodes CDR1 SGHVS and CDR2 FNYEAQ.